This TCR beta chain was profiled in a study of blood T cell repertoires in COVID-19. Overall study: PBMCs, B-cell-depleted T cells, or T cells provided the cDNA or gDNA that made up the material.

Trimming stripped 4 bases from V and 2 bases from J, with 9 bases between. Germline CDR1 is LNHDA and CDR2 is SQIVND (reference sequence). This CDR3 contains 14 residues. Method: immunoSEQ multiplex PCR; TCRdb's copy keeps in-frame clones and lacks some. This table holds around 450,000 clones, 90% found once. Those enrolled, adults aged roughly 18 to 89 years, came from roughly 22 US areas. What the recovered Cohort 3 donors had was two negative PCRs, clearance, or symptom resolution. This sequence originates from a young man who had recovered from COVID-19. V gene TRBV19 combines with J gene TRBJ2-4; possibly TRBD1 for D (6 bases). Sequences were obtained from PBMCs or T cells enriched from blood (not recorded which). The CDR3 region has the DNA TGTGCCAGTAGTACAGGGGTCACCAAAAACATTCAGTACTTC. This codes for CASSTGVTKNIQYF.